Shown below are 30 T cell receptor beta chains from a single sample sequenced in a study of cytomegalovirus exposure and HLA in healthy donors. The PCR employed 60 Vbeta primers together with 13 Jbeta primers. Assay: immunoSEQ multiplex PCR; the TCRdb copy retains only in-frame clones and omits some. This repertoire shows 90,000 to 150,000 clones, approximately 80% found once; its top ten account for roughly 9.8%. The source material was PBMCs. The receptors derive from a man between 35 and 55 years old in good health and CMV-seropositive.

This chain links TRBV2 with TRBJ2-1, with TRBD2 matching 7 bases. Per germline, CDR1 SNHLY and CDR2 FYNNEI. CDR3 length: 15 residues. Losses at the gene ends were 0 bases for V and 6 bases for J; bases not matched to a gene: 5. The DNA of the CDR3 is TGTGCCAGCAGTGAAGCGGGGGGGAATCCCAATGAGCAGTTCTTC. Protein: CASSEAGGNPNEQFF.

The chain couples TRBV11-2 to TRBJ2-3, with 8 positions matching TRBD2. This CDR3 has 16 amino acids. Trimming at V came to 5 bases and at J to 0 bases, leaving 7 bases not matched to a gene. CDR1 and CDR2 (germline): SGHAT, FQNNGV. CDR3 sequence (DNA): TGTGCCAGCAGCCGGAGACTAGCGCGGAGCACAGATACGCAGTATTTT. The encoded protein is CASSRRLARSTDTQYF.

This chain links TRBV11-2 with TRBJ2-5; D is perhaps TRBD2 (6 bases). The DNA end favors TRBJ2-7, so the J call may be wrong. Germline values: CDR1 SGHAT, CDR2 FQNNGV. CDR3 length equals 14 residues. The CDR3 protein is CASSFRESSYEQYF. CDR3 coding DNA: TGTGCCAGCAGCTTCCGGGAGAGCTCCTACGAGCAGTACTTC.

V usage is TRBV5-1 and J usage is TRBJ1-2; D may be TRBD1 (5 bases). Trimming removed 0 bases at V and 1 base at J, with 10 bases between. Germline V gene lookup returns CDR1 SGHRS and CDR2 YFSETQ. The CDR3 contains 15 residues. For the CDR3, the DNA is TGCGCCAGCAGCTTGGGAAACAGGAATAACTATGGCTACACCTTC. This sequence encodes CASSLGNRNNYGYTF.

CDR3 loop: CAWNRGWNSPLHF. The CDR3 DNA follows: TGTGCCTGGAATCGGGGGTGGAATTCACCCCTCCACTTT. V and J are TRBV30 and TRBJ1-6; D is possibly TRBD1 (5 bases). Trimming pared 4 bases from V and 7 bases from J, leaving 11 bases between. There are 13 residues in the CDR3. Germline CDR1 is GTSNPN and CDR2 is SVGIG (reference sequence).

The CDR3 bases are TGTGCCAGCAGTAGACAGGGCGTGGGCAATCAGCCCCAGCATTTT. It codes for CASSRQGVGNQPQHF. This chain joins TRBV27 and TRBJ1-5; 7 nucleotides agree with TRBD1. Germline V CDR1 and CDR2: MNHEY, SMNVEV (reference sequence). With V trimmed by 5 bases and J by 2 bases, 6 bases remained unmatched. The CDR3 spans 15 residues.

This clone was recorded only once. DNA of the CDR3: TGCGCCAGCAGCTTGGCCGTGGGGCCGCAAGAGACCCAGTACTTC. Amino acid sequence: CASSLAVGPQETQYF. The V gene is TRBV5-1, the J gene TRBJ2-5, with D possibly being TRBD1 (5 bases). Per the germline V gene, CDR1 is SGHRS and CDR2 is YFSETQ. The CDR3 has 15 amino acids. Trimming removed 0 bases from V and 2 bases from J, with 11 bases in between. The full variable domain, with the rest looked up from reference TRBV5-1 and TRBJ2-5, is KAGVTQTPRYLIKTRGQQVTLSCSPISGHRSVSWYQQTPGQGLQFLFEYFSETQRNKGNFPGRFSGRQFSNSRSEMNVSTLELGDSALYLCASSLAVGPQETQYFGPGTRLLVL.

Comments on this clone: Other DNA sequences of this sample code for an identical CDR3. J is TRBJ1-2 and V is TRBV4-1; 9 bases line up with TRBD1. Trimming at V came to 4 bases and at J to 4 bases, leaving 7 bases not matched to a gene. Germline CDR1 is MGHRA and CDR2 is YSYEKL. This CDR3 contains 15 residues. DNA for the CDR3: TGCGCCAGCAGCCCTAGGGGACAGGGAATCTATGGCTACACCTTC. Its translation: CASSPRGQGIYGYTF.

The genes are TRBV7-9 and TRBJ2-7; TRBD1 matches 12 bases. The J segment lost 6 bases and the V segment lost 6 bases, leaving 9 bases of the junction unmatched. This CDR3 contains 15 residues. Germline V gives CDR1 SEHNR, CDR2 FQNEAQ (reference sequence). The CDR3 protein is CASSNRDRGRPEQYF. CDR3 nucleotide sequence: TGTGCCAGCAGTAACCGGGACAGGGGGCGGCCCGAGCAGTACTTC.

The chain carries TRBV6-5 and TRBJ1-2; 9 positions agree with TRBD1. Germline V gives CDR1 MNHEY, CDR2 SVGAGI. V lost 6 bases, J lost 2 bases, and 4 bases stayed unmatched. CDR3 length: 14 residues. DNA for the CDR3: TGTGCCAGCAGGTACAGGGGGCCGAACTATGGCTACACCTTC. Translation gives CASRYRGPNYGYTF.

The V gene is TRBV19, the J gene TRBJ2-2; D is possibly TRBD1 (6 bases). The CDR3 has 15 residues. Germline loops: CDR1 LNHDA, CDR2 SQIVND (reference sequence). V dropped 8 bases and J dropped 1 base, with 14 bases sitting between them. DNA for the CDR3: TGTGCCAGTCGGCCCGTGACAGGGAACACCGGGGAGCTGTTTTTT. As protein: CASRPVTGNTGELFF.

This chain links TRBV2 with TRBJ1-6; 7 nucleotides line up with TRBD1. Germline V CDR1 and CDR2: SNHLY, FYNNEI. V was clipped by 7 bases and J by 10 bases; unmatched bases: 10. This CDR3 spans 14 amino acids. As DNA, the CDR3 is TGTGCCAGCAACCCGACAGGGCTAGGATCACCCCTCCACTTT. This codes for CASNPTGLGSPLHF.

With regard to this clone: Within the sample, other DNA sequences also encode this same CDR3. The J gene is TRBJ1-2, the V gene TRBV29-1; no clear D. Trimming shortened V by 2 bases and J by 0 bases, and 10 bases separated the two germline ends. The CDR3 loop spans 14 amino acids. The germline V gene has CDR1 SQVTM and CDR2 ANQGSEA. CDR3 bases: TGCAGCGTTGAACTCCAGGAAGCTAACTATGGCTACACCTTC. This gives the protein CSVELQEANYGYTF.

This chain's CDR3 is CASSLVSPGLAGAYGSTDTQYF. CDR3 bases: TGTGCCAGCAGCTTAGTGTCCCCGGGACTAGCGGGGGCCTACGGAAGCACAGATACGCAGTATTTT. This rearrangement joins TRBV7-3 to TRBJ2-3; 14 nucleotides line up with TRBD2. Germline V gene lookup returns CDR1 SGHTA and CDR2 FQGTGA. The CDR3 runs to 22 residues. Unmatched junction bases numbered 16, after V lost 2 bases and J lost 0 bases.

The rearrangement links TRBV11-2 to TRBJ2-3; D possibly corresponds to TRBD1 (5 bases). The CDR3 spans 16 residues. Germline lookup yields CDR1 SGHAT and CDR2 FQNNGV. V was shortened by 5 bases and J by 2 bases, with 17 bases between the two germline ends. The CDR3 sequence: CASSPGRQTYTDTQYF. CDR3 DNA: TGTGCCAGCAGCCCCGGACGACAGACCTACACAGATACGCAGTATTTT.

The chain couples TRBV9 to TRBJ1-1; the match to TRBD1 covers 10 bases. J was trimmed by 8 bases and V by 6 bases; bases with no gene match: 16. The CDR3 spans 16 residues. CDR1 is SGDLS, CDR2 YYNGEE, per germline. CDR3 nucleotides: TGTGCCAGCACCGATAAAGACAGGGGGCGTGTCGGCGAAGCTTTCTTT. Residues: CASTDKDRGRVGEAFF.

A few counts support this clone. The chain carries TRBV2 and TRBJ2-7; D gene uncertain. The germline V gene encodes CDR1 SNHLY and CDR2 FYNNEI. V shed 5 bases and J shed 2 bases, with 19 bases lying between them. The CDR3 extends over 16 amino acids. CDR3 in amino acids: CASSLPVTPVTYEQYF. The CDR3 bases are TGTGCCAGCAGTCTTCCCGTGACACCGGTGACCTACGAGCAGTACTTC.

V gene TRBV18 combines with J gene TRBJ2-1; a possible D gene is TRBD2 (7 bases). V was pared by 1 base and J by 1 base, with 17 bases between. CDR3 length: 18 amino acids. Germline assignment: CDR1 KGHSH and CDR2 LQKENI. CDR3 coding DNA: TGTGCCAGCTCACCACGGGGAGGGGGAACCCTTTCCTACAATGAGCAGTTCTTC. It is translated as CASSPRGGGTLSYNEQFF. Full variable domain (outside the CDR3, taken from reference TRBV18 and TRBJ2-1): NAGVMQNPRHLVRRRGQEARLRCSPMKGHSHVYWYRQLPEEGLKFMVYLQKENIIDESGMPKERFSAEFPKEGPSILRIQQVVRGDSAAYFCASSPRGGGTLSYNEQFFGPGTRLTVL.

The V call is TRBV15, the J call TRBJ1-5; the D is unclear. Germline V CDR1 and CDR2: LNHNV, YYDKDF (reference sequence). The CDR3 loop spans 12 amino acids. V dropped 4 bases and J dropped 11 bases, with 12 bases sitting between them. DNA for the CDR3: TGTGCCACCAGCATGAGAGGCGGGGCCCAGCATTTT. It yields the protein CATSMRGGAQHF.

The chain combines TRBV9 with TRBJ1-4; 9 nucleotides align to TRBD1. V dropped 4 bases and J dropped 6; count of bases not matched to a gene: 7. This CDR3 has 15 amino acids. Germline CDR1 reads SGDLS; CDR2 reads YYNGEE. The CDR3 DNA is TGTGCCAGCAGCCCCTCGACAGGGGGAGATGAAAAACTGTTTTTT. Its protein product is CASSPSTGGDEKLFF.

A word on this clone: Other DNA variants within this sample encode the same CDR3. This chain connects TRBV9 to TRBJ2-5; TRBD2 aligns across 8 bases. J was trimmed by 4 bases and V by 0 bases; bases with no gene match: 2. The CDR3 runs to 14 residues. Germline lookup yields CDR1 SGDLS and CDR2 YYNGEE. The CDR3 loop reads CASSVVAGGETQYF. Here the CDR3 DNA reads TGTGCCAGCAGCGTAGTTGCGGGAGGAGAGACCCAGTACTTC.

This clone was counted between two and nine times. The genes are TRBV7-2 and TRBJ1-1; D perhaps matches TRBD1 (5 bases). The CDR3 extends over 15 amino acids. Trimming pared 3 bases from V and 7 bases from J, leaving 18 bases between. Germline lookup yields CDR1 SGHTA and CDR2 FQGNSA. The CDR3 region has the DNA TGTGCCAGCAGCTTTGTTCCTCAGGGAACGGATGAAGCTTTCTTT. This translates into CASSFVPQGTDEAFF.

CDR3 loop: CASRPPGGPPYEQYF. CDR3 DNA sequence: TGTGCCAGCAGACCGCCCGGGGGGCCCCCCTACGAGCAGTACTTC. The rearrangement links TRBV25-1 to TRBJ2-7; possible D gene TRBD2, 7 bases. The CDR3 is 15 amino acids. CDR1 MGHDK and CDR2 SYGVNS come from the germline V gene. V lost 6 bases and J 2 bases, leaving 17 bases between the germline ends.

The V gene is TRBV5-6, the J gene TRBJ2-3; 8 nucleotides agree with TRBD1. The CDR3 spans 16 residues. Germline V lookup: CDR1 SGHDT, CDR2 YYEEEE. The V segment lost 4 bases and the J segment 2 bases; nucleotides outside the gene matches: 9. CDR3 coding DNA: TGTGCCAGCAGCCCTAGACAGGGGACTTACACAGATACGCAGTATTTT. It is translated as CASSPRQGTYTDTQYF.

This clone was recorded a few times. This chain joins TRBV7-8 and TRBJ1-6, with TRBD1 identical over 8 bases. The CDR3 is 15 amino acids. Germline V gene sequence: CDR1 SGHVS, CDR2 FQNEAQ. J lost 9 bases, V lost 4 bases, and 8 bases had no gene match. The CDR3 region has the DNA TGTGCCAGCAGCTCGAACCAGGGGGCCCGTTCACCCCTCCACTTT. Its protein is CASSSNQGARSPLHF.

The gene calls are TRBV19 and TRBJ2-1, with 7 bases identical to TRBD2. The CDR3 consists of 17 residues. With 4 bases clipped from V and 2 bases from J, the junction kept 11 bases outside the gene matches. Germline V lookup: CDR1 LNHDA, CDR2 SQIVND (reference sequence). The DNA for the CDR3 is TGTGCCAGTAGTAGGGCCCCCCCTAGCGGAACCTACAATGAGCAGTTCTTC. Translating it yields CASSRAPPSGTYNEQFF.

CDR3 coding DNA: TGTGCCAGTAGTATACCCGGGGGGCAGAGGAACACTGAAGCTTTCTTT. Translated, it gives CASSIPGGQRNTEAFF. V and J are TRBV19 and TRBJ1-1, with TRBD1 as a possible D gene (6 bases). This CDR3 has 16 residues. Germline V lookup: CDR1 LNHDA, CDR2 SQIVND (reference sequence). V was cut by 2 bases and J by 1 base, with 14 bases left in between.

CDR3 in amino acids: CSVWTVRETQYF. CDR3 DNA sequence: TGCAGCGTCTGGACTGTCCGGGAGACCCAGTACTTC. The chain links TRBV29-1 to TRBJ2-5, with TRBD2 as a possible D gene (5 bases). Trimming removed 6 bases at V and 5 bases at J, with 13 bases between. Germline loops: CDR1 SQVTM, CDR2 ANQGSEA. This CDR3 has 12 residues.

CDR3 loop: CASSLDEGGYEKLFF. CDR3 DNA: TGTGCCAGCAGCTTAGATGAAGGGGGTTATGAAAAACTGTTTTTT. The J gene is TRBJ1-4, the V gene TRBV7-2, with D maybe TRBD1 (6 bases). Germline CDR1 SGHTA, CDR2 FQGNSA. With 1 base removed from V and 6 bases from J, the gap between germline ends came to 12 bases. The length of the CDR3 is 15 residues.

V gene TRBV4-3 combines with J gene TRBJ1-4; 7 nucleotides line up with TRBD1. The germline gives CDR1 LGHNA, CDR2 YSLEER. This CDR3 spans 16 amino acids. Trimming took 2 bases from V and 2 from J; bases not matched to a gene: 5. The chain's CDR3 is CASSQRQGVTNEKLFF. For the CDR3, the DNA is TGCGCCAGCAGCCAAAGGCAGGGGGTGACTAATGAAAAACTGTTTTTT.